Following are 4 T cell receptor beta chains from one sample sequenced in a study of monozygotic twins with inflammatory bowel disease. TCRdb re-called the 5' RACE reads and shows each CDR3 protein once, DNA omitted. Its table records 200,000 to 250,000 distinct CDR3 sequences. Sequenced sample: blood. These receptors were collected from a human donor with ulcerative colitis or Crohn's disease, or a healthy co-twin of an affected twin (not recorded which).

The genes are TRBV12-3 or TRBV12-4 and TRBJ1-1; the D call from TCRdb, TRBD1, cannot be confirmed without DNA. The CDR3 length is 16 residues. The CDR3 reads CASSSGQGISQTEAFF.

The chain recombines TRBV7-8 with TRBJ1-1; TCRdb names TRBD1, which stays unverified in the absence of DNA. Germline V gene data show CDR1 as SGHVS and CDR2 as FQNEAQ. CDR3 length equals 15 residues. CDR3 region: CASSSTRTGKTEAFF.

The chain joins TRBV15 to TRBJ2-3. The germline V gene encodes CDR1 LNHNV and CDR2 YYDKDF (reference sequence). This CDR3 region has 12 residues. Here the CDR3 reads CATSKMEDTQYF.

The gene calls are TRBV7-9 and TRBJ2-1. CDR3 length equals 12 residues. The germline gives CDR1 SEHNR, CDR2 FQNEAQ (reference sequence). The CDR3 spells CASRKVENEQFF.